These T cell receptor beta chains were read from a single sample in a study of control samples from healthy donors and cancer patients. The data were produced by immunoSEQ multiplex PCR, yet TCRdb's version contains in-frame clones alone and is incomplete. This sample has under 450,000 clones, with roughly 90% found just once. Source material: PBMCs. The receptors derive from a man aged 35-49 years with head and neck cancer. The CDR3 runs from the conserved cysteine through the conserved F or W. A D gene is named only where the DNA matches it firmly.

TRBV30 - CAWRIGIDTGELFF
TRBV5-4 - CASNRLGGLMNTEAFF
TRBV18 TRBD2 CASSPPVAGGRNEQFF
TRBV27 - CASSEAGVANYGYTF
TRBV11-3 - CASSLSGGASGETQYF
TRBV2 TRBD1 CASSQPAGGWETQYF
TRBV5-6 - CASSPQGWNSYEQYF
TRBV28 - CASSLDSPPLGGYTF
TRBV2 - CASKIGTALNGYTF
TRBV13 TRBD2 CASSWTSGEYNEQFF
TRBV27 - CASKATNEQYF
TRBV30 - CAWSVSPDGYTEAFF
TRBV28 - CASSLMAAGGEKLFF
TRBV7-2 - CASSLFGGQETQYF
TRBV4-2 - CASSQEGRGLNTGELFF
TRBV6-2/TRBV6-3 - CASSYSIPGGNQPQHF
TRBV27 TRBD1 CASSLTTGGSGFSYEQYF
TRBV4-2 TRBD2 CASSQDPQRGTYNEQFF